The 30 T cell receptor beta chains presented below share a single source sample, sequenced in a study of T cell responses to AZD1222 COVID-19 vaccine (dated by TCRdb to the early 2020s). Receptor amplification or capture employed the immunoSEQ multiplex PCR assay. Imported from immuneACCESS, the table was reduced by TCRdb to in-frame sequences with V and J called. These copies leave out some clones; in studies compared against another copy, an unresolved V gene accounts for under half, and the cause of the remainder is not known. Across this sample there are 100,000 to 150,000 clones, with approximately 89% seen only once. The ten largest clones take up about 4.1% of the sample. The time point tag for this specimen amounts to: baseline before first vaccination. The sequencing used peripheral blood, collected on day 0 of AZD1222 vaccination. These receptors all stem from an adult in good health.

The chain recombines TRBV7-2 with TRBJ2-1; TRBD2 agrees at 13 bases. V lost 7 bases to trimming and J lost 10 bases; unmatched junction nucleotides: 13. CDR3 length: 16 residues. The germline V gene encodes CDR1 SGHTA and CDR2 FQGNSA. Written as DNA, the CDR3 is TGTGCCAGCACCCTAGCCCCGGGACTAGCGGGACAAGAGCAGTTCTTC. Its translation is CASTLAPGLAGQEQFF. Using reference TRBV7-2 and TRBJ2-1 for the parts outside the CDR3, the full variable domain is GAGVSQSPSNKVTEKGKDVELRCDPISGHTALYWYRQSLGQGLEFLIYFQGNSAPDKSGLPSDRFSAERTGGSVSTLTIQRTQQEDSAVYLCASTLAPGLAGQEQFFGPGTRLTVL.

The V gene is TRBV9, the J gene TRBJ1-1; tentatively, D is TRBD1 (5 bases). CDR1 and CDR2 (germline): SGDLS, YYNGEE. Trimming stripped 0 bases from V and 5 bases from J, with 11 bases between. This CDR3 has 14 residues. CDR3 residues: CASSVGGEGTEAFF. The DNA of the CDR3 is TGTGCCAGCAGCGTAGGAGGGGAGGGGACTGAAGCTTTCTTT.

The chain links TRBV12-5 to TRBJ2-1, with no clear D. This CDR3 is built from 11 residues. The V gene's germline CDR1 is LGHNT and CDR2 FRNRAP. V was pared by 4 bases and J by 8 bases, with 6 bases between. CDR3 DNA sequence: TGTGCTAGTGGTTCAGTCGATGAGCAGTTCTTC. This sequence encodes CASGSVDEQFF.

The chain joins TRBV29-1 to TRBJ2-7, with a weak D call TRBD2 (5 bases). The V gene's germline CDR1 is SQVTM and CDR2 ANQGSEA. The CDR3 is 13 amino acids. V lost 7 bases to trimming and J lost 5 bases, with 18 bases between them. CDR3 DNA sequence: TGCAGCGCCCAGGTAGGGAGAGGGAACGAGCAGTACTTC. This gives the protein CSAQVGRGNEQYF.

The DNA for the CDR3 is TGTGCCAGCAGTTTATCACGACAGGGGTTTTTTCAGCCCCAGCATTTT. It encodes CASSLSRQGFFQPQHF. V and J are TRBV28 and TRBJ1-5, with 8 bases lining up with TRBD1. This CDR3 is built from 16 residues. V dropped 1 base and J dropped 6; count of bases not matched to a gene: 8. In germline, CDR1 is MDHEN, CDR2 SYDVKM.

The chain has TRBV7-2 and TRBJ1-1; D gene unclear. The length of the CDR3 is 14 residues. Trimming took 5 bases from V and 1 from J, leaving 11 bases between them. Germline CDR1 is SGHTA and CDR2 is FQGNSA. Here the CDR3 DNA reads TGTGCCAGCAGCCAAGGACGGAGGAACACTGAAGCTTTCTTT. It is translated as CASSQGRRNTEAFF.

The rearrangement uses TRBV28 and TRBJ2-1; 10 bases are a match to TRBD2. Germline CDR1 MDHEN, CDR2 SYDVKM. Losses at the gene ends were 5 bases for V and 12 bases for J; bases not matched to a gene: 13. The CDR3 runs to 15 residues. In DNA form, the CDR3 reads TGTGCCAGCAGTATCACCAGGACTAGCGGTATAGGGCAGTTCTTC. Its translation: CASSITRTSGIGQFF. Full variable domain (missing parts from reference TRBV28 and TRBJ2-1): DVKVTQSSRYLVKRTGEKVFLECVQDMDHENMFWYRQDPGLGLRLIYFSYDVKMKEKGDIPEGYSVSREKKERFSLILESASTNQTSMYLCASSITRTSGIGQFFGPGTRLTVL.

The CDR3 sequence is CASSPNAPDTEAFF. CDR3 in DNA: TGCGCCAGCAGCCCTAACGCCCCGGACACTGAAGCTTTCTTT. The chain carries TRBV5-1 and TRBJ1-1; D is uncertain. The germline V gene encodes CDR1 SGHRS and CDR2 YFSETQ. CDR3 length: 14 amino acids. V was clipped by 4 bases and J by 3 bases, with 13 bases between them.

The V and J genes are TRBV7-8 and TRBJ1-1; D perhaps matches TRBD1 (5 bases). CDR3 length: 15 amino acids. V lost 0 bases and J 1 base, leaving 9 bases between the germline ends. Germline CDR1 is SGHVS and CDR2 is FQNEAQ. CDR3 in amino acids: CASSLAAGRNTEAFF. CDR3 DNA: TGTGCCAGCAGCTTAGCGGCAGGGAGGAACACTGAAGCTTTCTTT. The whole variable domain, remainder taken from reference TRBV7-8 and TRBJ1-1, is GAGVSQSPRYKVAKRGQDVALRCDPISGHVSLFWYQQALGQGPEFLTYFQNEAQLDKSGLPSDRFFAERPEGSVSTLKIQRTQQEDSAVYLCASSLAAGRNTEAFFGQGTRLTVV.

This rearrangement joins TRBV10-3 to TRBJ2-5; D may be TRBD1 (6 bases). The CDR3 has 15 residues. Per germline, CDR1 ENHRY and CDR2 SYGVKD. The ends were cut back, 6 bases at V and 1 base at J, with 15 bases in the middle. The CDR3 here is CAIRPGRGPQETQYF. CDR3 bases: TGTGCCATCAGGCCTGGCAGGGGTCCCCAAGAGACCCAGTACTTC.

This chain connects TRBV2 to TRBJ2-1; TRBD1 aligns across 7 bases. The CDR3 runs 17 residues. After removal of 6 bases from V and 6 bases from J, the junction contained 17 bases not matched to a gene. Looked up from germline, CDR1 is SNHLY and CDR2 is FYNNEI. In DNA form, the CDR3 reads TGTGCCAGCAGCAGACCCGGGACAGAAGGTAATGGCAATGAGCAGTTCTTC. This sequence encodes CASSRPGTEGNGNEQFF.

The rearrangement links TRBV7-8 to TRBJ2-3; 7 nucleotides match TRBD2. The CDR3 runs 14 residues. In germline, CDR1 is SGHVS, CDR2 FQNEAQ. V dropped 5 bases and J dropped 2; count of bases not matched to a gene: 4. The CDR3 spells CASSRAGFTDTQYF. The CDR3 DNA reads TGTGCCAGCAGCCGAGCGGGGTTCACAGATACGCAGTATTTT.

The chain joins TRBV27 to TRBJ1-2; D unresolved. Trimming pared 6 bases from V and 5 bases from J, leaving 13 bases between. The CDR3 has 13 amino acids. Germline V CDR1 and CDR2: MNHEY, SMNVEV (reference sequence). CDR3: CASSRAGRYGYTF. The CDR3 coding sequence is TGTGCCAGCAGCCGAGCTGGACGGTATGGCTACACCTTC.

The V and J genes are TRBV4-1 and TRBJ2-7; 8 bases are shared with TRBD1. CDR1 is MGHRA, CDR2 YSYEKL, per germline. The CDR3 extends over 16 amino acids. J gave up 0 bases and V 5 bases, and 9 bases lay outside the gene matches. The CDR3 region has the DNA TGCGCCAGCAGCTTCGACCCCACAGGGGGCTCCTACGAGCAGTACTTC. This translates into CASSFDPTGGSYEQYF.

CDR3 bases: TGCAGCGTTGATCTGACAGACGAGCAGTACTTC. It is translated as CSVDLTDEQYF. The chain joins TRBV29-1 to TRBJ2-7, with a possible D match to TRBD1 (5 bases). V was shortened by 3 bases and J by 5 bases, with 8 bases between the two germline ends. The germline gives CDR1 SQVTM, CDR2 ANQGSEA. This CDR3 comprises 11 residues.

This clone is a singleton in its sample. As DNA, the CDR3 is TGTGCCAGCAGCCTCCATGGGACAGGAAGGGGTGAAGCTTTCTTT. Translated: CASSLHGTGRGEAFF. The chain has TRBV28 and TRBJ1-1; 8 bases fit TRBD1. Per germline, CDR1 MDHEN and CDR2 SYDVKM. J gave up 7 bases and V 6 bases, and 13 bases lay outside the gene matches. There are 15 residues in the CDR3.

The chain carries TRBV12-3 or TRBV12-4 and TRBJ1-5; D is undetermined. Trimming removed 2 bases at V and 6 bases at J, with 5 bases between. This CDR3 is built from 12 residues. This CDR3 is CASSLSFQPQHF. CDR3 coding DNA: TGTGCCAGCAGTTTAAGTTTTCAGCCCCAGCATTTT.

The chain carries TRBV27 and TRBJ1-1; D uncertain. V lost 5 bases and J lost 11, with 18 bases in between. CDR1 is MNHEY, CDR2 SMNVEV, per germline (reference sequence). The CDR3 totals 13 residues. This CDR3 reads CASSPSLNPRAFF. The CDR3 DNA sequence: TGTGCCAGCAGTCCCTCCCTGAACCCCCGGGCTTTCTTT.

The gene calls are TRBV7-9 and TRBJ1-2; D is uncertain. The CDR3 contains 14 residues. Germline-derived CDR1 and CDR2 are SEHNR and FQNEAQ (reference sequence). The V gene lost 5 bases and the J gene lost 4 bases, with 14 bases spanning the gap. CDR3 DNA: TGTGCCAGCAGCCCGAGAGGCAGGATCTATGGCTACACCTTC. It codes for CASSPRGRIYGYTF.

J is TRBJ2-1 and V is TRBV6-5, with 10 nucleotides matching TRBD2. Trimming removed 2 bases from V and 5 bases from J; junction bases left unmatched: 6. Per germline, CDR1 MNHEY and CDR2 SVGAGI. CDR3 size: 16 residues. CDR3 sequence: CASSYAGTSVDNEQFF. The CDR3 nucleotides read TGTGCCAGCAGTTACGCCGGGACTAGCGTCGACAATGAGCAGTTCTTC.

The sample holds one count of this clone. The rearrangement joins TRBV5-5 to TRBJ2-1; 7 bases match TRBD1. CDR1 SGHKS and CDR2 YYEKEE come from the germline V gene (reference sequence). After removal of 1 base from V and 2 bases from J, the junction contained 3 bases not matched to a gene. The CDR3 is 15 amino acids. The CDR3 loop is CASSLSQGAYNEQFF. The CDR3, as DNA: TGTGCCAGCAGCTTGAGCCAGGGGGCCTACAATGAGCAGTTCTTC.

In this sample, this clone turned up once. The chain carries TRBV11-2 and TRBJ2-3; D is uncertain. The CDR3 has 13 residues. Germline CDR1 and CDR2: SGHAT and FQNNGV. V dropped 3 bases and J dropped 3 bases, with 7 bases sitting between them. In DNA form, the CDR3 reads TGTGCCAGCAGCTTGGGGTCGACAGATACGCAGTATTTT. Amino acids: CASSLGSTDTQYF.

This clone was recorded a few times. The chain recombines TRBV25-1 with TRBJ2-5; tentatively, D is TRBD2 (5 bases). The germline CDR1 and CDR2 sequences are MGHDK and SYGVNS. The germline V and J ends were trimmed by 3 bases and 2 bases, with 13 bases remaining between them. The CDR3 covers 15 residues. The CDR3 here is CASSDGSLGQETQYF. The DNA of the CDR3 is TGTGCCAGCAGTGATGGGAGTCTAGGGCAAGAGACCCAGTACTTC.

The chain joins TRBV4-1 to TRBJ1-6; 9 bases match TRBD1. J gave up 8 bases and V 4 bases, and 6 bases lay outside the gene matches. This CDR3 spans 15 amino acids. Germline CDR1 is MGHRA and CDR2 is YSYEKL. The CDR3 is CASSPGQGPDSPLHF. The CDR3 region has the DNA TGCGCCAGCAGCCCGGGACAGGGCCCGGATTCACCCCTCCACTTT.

The J gene is TRBJ1-3, the V gene TRBV19, with D unclear. The CDR3 loop spans 16 amino acids. Germline lookup yields CDR1 LNHDA and CDR2 SQIVND (reference sequence). V lost 3 bases and J 0 bases, leaving 12 bases between the germline ends. As DNA, the CDR3 is TGTGCCAGTAGTATTGGAGGACGGCCCTCTGGAAACACCATATATTTT. Translating it yields CASSIGGRPSGNTIYF.

The rearrangement uses TRBV28 and TRBJ2-2, with unresolved D. Germline lookup yields CDR1 MDHEN and CDR2 SYDVKM. The length of the CDR3 is 14 residues. V lost 9 bases and J lost 3, with 14 bases in between. The CDR3 is CASKRYPDTGELFF. The CDR3 coding sequence is TGTGCCAGTAAGAGGTATCCGGACACCGGGGAGCTGTTTTTT.

The genes are TRBV19 and TRBJ1-2, with TRBD1 as a possible D gene (6 bases). Germline V CDR1 and CDR2: LNHDA, SQIVND (reference sequence). V lost 6 bases and J lost 8, with 13 bases in between. The CDR3 is made up of 12 amino acids. The CDR3 is CASSTGRDGYTF. The CDR3 coding sequence is TGTGCCAGTAGCACAGGGAGGGACGGCTACACCTTC.

This chain uses TRBV30 with TRBJ1-1; the match to TRBD1 covers 10 bases. Germline CDR1 is GTSNPN and CDR2 is SVGIG (reference sequence). The CDR3 totals 14 residues. V lost 2 bases, J lost 10 bases, and 10 bases stayed unmatched. The CDR3, as DNA: TGTGCCTGGAGTCCCGGGACAGGGGCGGTTCGAGCTTTCTTT. Translated, it gives CAWSPGTGAVRAFF.

This chain connects TRBV6-5 to TRBJ2-3, with D perhaps matching TRBD2 (6 bases). CDR1 and CDR2 (germline): MNHEY, SVGAGI. The length of the CDR3 is 15 residues. The V end was cut by 0 bases, the J end by 2 bases, with 9 bases between. Here the CDR3 DNA reads TGTGCCAGCAGTTACTCGGCGGGGAACACAGATACGCAGTATTTT. Its translation is CASSYSAGNTDTQYF.

This clone was detected a few times. This sequence joins TRBV6-5 and TRBJ1-6; D is unclear. Germline CDR1 and CDR2: MNHEY and SVGAGI. The CDR3 runs 12 residues. Trimming left V 6 bases short and J 2 bases short, with 2 bases between. The CDR3 nucleotides read TGTGCCAGCAGCACCTATAATTCACCCCTCCACTTT. Translating it yields CASSTYNSPLHF.